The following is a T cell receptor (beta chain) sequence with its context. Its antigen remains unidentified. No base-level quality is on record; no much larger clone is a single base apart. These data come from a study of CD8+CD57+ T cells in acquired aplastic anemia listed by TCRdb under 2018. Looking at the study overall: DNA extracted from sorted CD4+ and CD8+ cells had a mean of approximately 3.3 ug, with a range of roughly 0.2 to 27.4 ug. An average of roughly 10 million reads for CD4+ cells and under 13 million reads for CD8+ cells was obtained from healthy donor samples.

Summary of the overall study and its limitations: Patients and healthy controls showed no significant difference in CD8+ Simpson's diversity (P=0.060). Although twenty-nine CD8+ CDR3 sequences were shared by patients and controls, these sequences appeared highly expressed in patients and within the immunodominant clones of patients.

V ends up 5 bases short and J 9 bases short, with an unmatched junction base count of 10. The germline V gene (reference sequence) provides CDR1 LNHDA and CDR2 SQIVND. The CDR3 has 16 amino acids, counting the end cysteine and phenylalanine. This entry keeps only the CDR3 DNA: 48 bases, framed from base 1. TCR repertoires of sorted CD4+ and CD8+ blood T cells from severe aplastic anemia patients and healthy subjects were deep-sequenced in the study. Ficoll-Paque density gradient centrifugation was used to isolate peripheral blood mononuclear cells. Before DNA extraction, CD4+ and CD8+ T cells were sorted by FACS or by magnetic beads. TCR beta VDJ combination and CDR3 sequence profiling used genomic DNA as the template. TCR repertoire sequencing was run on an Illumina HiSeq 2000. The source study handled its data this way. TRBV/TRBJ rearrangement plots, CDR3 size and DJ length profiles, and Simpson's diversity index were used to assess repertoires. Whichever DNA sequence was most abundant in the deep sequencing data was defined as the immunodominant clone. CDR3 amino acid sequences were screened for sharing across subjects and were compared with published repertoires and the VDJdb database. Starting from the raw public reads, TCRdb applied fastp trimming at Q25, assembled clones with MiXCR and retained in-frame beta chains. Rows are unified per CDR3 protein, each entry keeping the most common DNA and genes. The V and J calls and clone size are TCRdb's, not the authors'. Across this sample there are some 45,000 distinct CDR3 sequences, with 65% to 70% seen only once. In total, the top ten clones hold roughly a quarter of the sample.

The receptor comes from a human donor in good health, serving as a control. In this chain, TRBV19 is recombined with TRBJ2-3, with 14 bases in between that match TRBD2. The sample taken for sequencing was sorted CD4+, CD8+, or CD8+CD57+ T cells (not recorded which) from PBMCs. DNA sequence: TGTGCCAGTAGTTCACCTAAGACTAGCGGGGGGGCAACGCAGTATTTT. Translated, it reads CASSSPKTSGGATQYF.